One and the same sample provided the 16 T cell receptor beta chains below, sequenced in a study of shared T cell receptors in the human thymus. The repertoire was sequenced with immunoSEQ multiplex PCR; TCRdb's copy has only in-frame clones and lacks some. The data contain hundreds of thousands of clones, over 75% of them singletons. This sample was shared with a second study, whose subject was human thymus T cells.

Material for sequencing was thymocytes. The receptors were sampled from a boy under two years old with a congenital heart defect.

The V call is TRBV19, the J call TRBJ2-5; D possibly corresponds to TRBD2 (6 bases). With 5 bases removed from V and 7 bases from J, the gap between germline ends came to 11 bases. The length of the CDR3 is 12 residues. CDR1 is LNHDA, CDR2 SQIVND, per germline (reference sequence). CDR3 sequence (DNA): TGTGCCAGTAGTCCCCGGGGAGGGACCCAGTACTTC. Translation: CASSPRGGTQYF.

The rearrangement joins TRBV30 to TRBJ2-7; 11 nucleotides agree with TRBD2. The CDR3 has 11 residues. Trimming at V came to 7 bases and at J to 5 bases, leaving 1 base not matched to a gene. Germline values: CDR1 GTSNPN, CDR2 SVGIG (reference sequence). The CDR3 bases are TGTGCCTCGACTAGCGGGAACGAGCAGTACTTC. Protein sequence: CASTSGNEQYF.

V and J are TRBV10-3 and TRBJ2-5, with TRBD1 matching over 9 bases. The V segment lost 6 bases and the J segment 4 bases; nucleotides outside the gene matches: 6. Looked up from germline, CDR1 is ENHRY and CDR2 is SYGVKD. CDR3 length: 14 amino acids. The CDR3 sequence is CAIRGDREGETQYF. CDR3 bases: TGTGCCATCAGGGGGGACAGGGAAGGAGAGACCCAGTACTTC.

The chain employs TRBV6-5 and TRBJ1-2, with TRBD1 matching 10 bases. V lost 11 bases to trimming and J lost 4 bases; unmatched junction nucleotides: 7. The CDR3 consists of 13 residues. From germline, CDR1 is MNHEY and CDR2 SVGAGI. The CDR3 is CAARQGARYGYTF. For the CDR3, the DNA is TGTGCCGCCAGACAGGGGGCACGCTATGGCTACACCTTC.

The chain employs TRBV7-7 and TRBJ2-1; 10 nucleotides align to TRBD2. The germline gives CDR1 SSHAT, CDR2 FNYEAQ (reference sequence). V lost 1 base and J lost 0; bases outside the gene matches: 3. This CDR3 region has 17 residues. DNA of the CDR3: TGTGCCAGCAGCTTAGAACCTAGCGGGAGCTCCTACAATGAGCAGTTCTTC. It is translated as CASSLEPSGSSYNEQFF.

The chain joins TRBV4-3 to TRBJ2-5, with D possibly matching TRBD1 (6 bases). Germline CDR1 reads LGHNA; CDR2 reads YSLEER. The CDR3 runs to 15 residues. V was shortened by 0 bases and J by 3 bases, with 11 bases between the two germline ends. CDR3 sequence: CASSQDMDRKETQYF. The CDR3 DNA sequence: TGCGCCAGCAGCCAAGATATGGACAGAAAAGAGACCCAGTACTTC.

The chain carries TRBV5-1 and TRBJ2-7; 7 bases line up with TRBD1. Germline V gives CDR1 SGHRS, CDR2 YFSETQ. V shed 4 bases and J 3 bases; nucleotides not matched to a gene: 16. This CDR3 region has 17 residues. The CDR3 loop is CASSPRNRGGSGYEQYF. CDR3 bases: TGCGCCAGCAGCCCGAGGAACAGGGGCGGAAGCGGCTACGAGCAGTACTTC.

Concerning this clone: This CDR3 is also generated by other DNA sequences in the sample. The rearrangement joins TRBV9 to TRBJ2-2; 11 nucleotides align to TRBD2. From germline, CDR1 is SGDLS and CDR2 YYNGEE. With 4 bases clipped from V and 5 bases from J, the junction kept 4 bases outside the gene matches. This CDR3 is built from 15 residues. The CDR3 DNA is TGTGCCAGCAGCCCTAGGACTAGCGGGACCGGGGAGCTGTTTTTT. Translation gives CASSPRTSGTGELFF.

The genes are TRBV27 and TRBJ2-7; 8 bases align to TRBD1. The germline CDR1 and CDR2 sequences are MNHEY and SMNVEV (reference sequence). The trim removed 0 bases at V and 8 bases at J, leaving 9 bases unmatched. CDR3 length: 15 amino acids. The CDR3 sequence is CASSLSPLTGVKQYF. CDR3 nucleotide sequence: TGTGCCAGCAGTTTATCCCCCTTGACAGGGGTCAAGCAGTACTTC.

This clone occurred once. This chain joins TRBV5-1 and TRBJ2-7; 16 bases align to TRBD2. In germline, CDR1 is SGHRS, CDR2 YFSETQ. The CDR3 is 18 amino acids. The trim removed 4 bases at V and 3 bases at J, leaving 10 bases unmatched. CDR3 in amino acids: CASSPGLAGGGPDYEQYF. In nucleotides, the CDR3 is TGCGCCAGCAGCCCGGGACTAGCGGGAGGGGGCCCTGACTACGAGCAGTACTTC. Filled out from reference TRBV5-1 and TRBJ2-7, the complete variable domain reads KAGVTQTPRYLIKTRGQQVTLSCSPISGHRSVSWYQQTPGQGLQFLFEYFSETQRNKGNFPGRFSGRQFSNSRSEMNVSTLELGDSALYLCASSPGLAGGGPDYEQYFGPGTRLTVT.

The chain joins TRBV30 to TRBJ2-1; 11 nucleotides agree with TRBD2. The CDR3 length is 17 residues. CDR1 is GTSNPN and CDR2 is SVGIG in the germline V gene (reference sequence). Germline trimming cut 4 bases from V and 1 base from J; bases unmatched to any gene: 9. CDR3 amino acids: CAWTCPRLAGSYNEQFF. CDR3 DNA sequence: TGTGCCTGGACCTGCCCCAGACTAGCGGGATCCTACAATGAGCAGTTCTTC.

The chain uses TRBV9 and TRBJ2-1, with TRBD2 identical over 7 bases. Germline V CDR1 and CDR2: SGDLS, YYNGEE. There are 14 residues in the CDR3. J was trimmed by 15 bases and V by 0 bases; bases with no gene match: 12. This CDR3 reads CASSVALSGTTMFF. CDR3 DNA: TGTGCCAGCAGCGTAGCTTTGAGCGGGACTACCATGTTCTTC. The whole variable domain, filled in from reference TRBV9 and TRBJ2-1, reads DSGVTQTPKHLITATGQRVTLRCSPRSGDLSVYWYQQSLDQGLQFLIQYYNGEERAKGNILERFSAQQFPDLHSELNLSSLELGDSALYFCASSVALSGTTMFFGPGTRLTVL.

The rearrangement uses TRBV5-8 and TRBJ2-7, with a possible D match to TRBD1 (5 bases). The V end lost 4 bases, the J end lost 0 bases, and 14 bases lay between the germline ends. Germline values: CDR1 SGHTS, CDR2 YDEGEE. This CDR3 has 15 residues. CDR3 in amino acids: CASSPLSGYSYEQYF. The CDR3 nucleotides are TGTGCCAGCAGCCCCCTGTCAGGGTACTCCTACGAGCAGTACTTC.

The chain recombines TRBV6-1 with TRBJ2-7; 7 bases match TRBD1. CDR1 is MNHNS, CDR2 SASEGT, per germline. This CDR3 region has 13 residues. V gave up 4 bases and J gave up 3 bases; unmatched junction bases: 3. The CDR3 sequence is CASSGDRIYEQYF. The CDR3, as DNA: TGTGCCAGCAGTGGGGACAGAATCTACGAGCAGTACTTC.

CDR3 sequence: CASSNDRGLNEQYF. The CDR3 DNA is TGTGCCAGCAGCAACGACAGGGGGCTCAACGAGCAGTACTTC. V and J are TRBV28 and TRBJ2-7; 10 positions agree with TRBD1. The CDR3 totals 14 residues. Germline V gene data show CDR1 as MDHEN and CDR2 as SYDVKM. V shed 6 bases, J shed 5 bases, and the junction held 7 bases outside the gene matches. Using reference TRBV28 and TRBJ2-7 for the parts outside the CDR3, the full variable domain is DVKVTQSSRYLVKRTGEKVFLECVQDMDHENMFWYRQDPGLGLRLIYFSYDVKMKEKGDIPEGYSVSREKKERFSLILESASTNQTSMYLCASSNDRGLNEQYFGPGTRLTVT.

This sequence joins TRBV11-2 and TRBJ1-1, with 10 bases aligning to TRBD1. CDR3 length: 15 residues. The junction had 6 bases not matched to a gene; V was cut back by 5 bases and J by 3 bases. The V gene's germline CDR1 is SGHAT and CDR2 FQNNGV. CDR3 sequence reads: CASSPPGTGDTEAFF. In DNA, the CDR3 is TGTGCCAGCAGCCCACCCGGGACAGGGGACACTGAAGCTTTCTTT.